This T cell receptor beta chain was sequenced in a study of blood T cell repertoires in COVID-19. Study as a whole: PBMCs, B-cell-depleted T cells, or T cells provided the cDNA or gDNA that made up the material.

Per the original methods: Amplification from reference gene primers served as the basis for estimated nucleated cell counts. Profiling relied on immunoSEQ multiplex PCR, and the TCRdb table lists in-frame clones only, not all of them. V and J calls plus clone size are reproduced from that table; the DNA served to infer D and trimming. This sample has about 200,000 clones, with roughly 90% found just once. Trimming took 4 bases from V and 4 from J; bases not matched to a gene: 3. Per germline, CDR1 SGHRS and CDR2 YFSETQ. There are 15 residues in the CDR3. The rearrangement joins TRBV5-1 to TRBJ2-5, with 14 bases fitting TRBD2. The sequenced sample was peripheral blood. The source is a man younger than 35 with active or convalescent COVID-19. CDR3 region: CASSHGTSGRETQYF. For the CDR3, the DNA is TGCGCCAGCAGCCACGGGACTAGCGGGAGAGAGACCCAGTACTTC.